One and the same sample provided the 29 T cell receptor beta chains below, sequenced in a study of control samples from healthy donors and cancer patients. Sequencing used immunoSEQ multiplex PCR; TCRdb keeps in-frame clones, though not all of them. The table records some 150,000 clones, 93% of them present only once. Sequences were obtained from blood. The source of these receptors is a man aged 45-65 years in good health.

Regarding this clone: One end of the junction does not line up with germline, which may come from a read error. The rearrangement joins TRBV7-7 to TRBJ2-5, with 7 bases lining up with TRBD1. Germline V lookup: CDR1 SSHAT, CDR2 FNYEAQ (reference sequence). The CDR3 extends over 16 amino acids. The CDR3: CASSLGVGGVQETQYF. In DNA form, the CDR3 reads TGTGCTAGCAGCCTCGGGGTAGGGGGCGTACAAGAGACCCAGTACTTC.

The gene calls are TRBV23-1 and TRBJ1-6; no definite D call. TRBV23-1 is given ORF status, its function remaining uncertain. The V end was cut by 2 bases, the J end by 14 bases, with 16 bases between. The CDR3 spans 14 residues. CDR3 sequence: CASSQPGSVLALHF. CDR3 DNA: TGCGCCAGCAGTCAACCCGGATCCGTTTTGGCCCTCCACTTT.

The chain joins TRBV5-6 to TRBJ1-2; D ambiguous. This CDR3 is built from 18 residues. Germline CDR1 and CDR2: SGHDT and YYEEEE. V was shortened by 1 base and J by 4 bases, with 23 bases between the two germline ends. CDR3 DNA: TGTGCCAGCAGCTTGCAAGGGCCCGACACCCTCTCCGGCTATGGCTACACCTTC. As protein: CASSLQGPDTLSGYGYTF.

The DNA of the CDR3 is TGTGCCATCAAGTCTAGCGGGAGGGCGAACACCGGGGAGCTGTTTTTT. The encoded protein is CAIKSSGRANTGELFF. The chain employs TRBV10-3 and TRBJ2-2; 12 positions agree with TRBD2. The germline gives CDR1 ENHRY, CDR2 SYGVKD. CDR3 size: 16 residues. V shed 7 bases and J 0 bases; nucleotides not matched to a gene: 3.

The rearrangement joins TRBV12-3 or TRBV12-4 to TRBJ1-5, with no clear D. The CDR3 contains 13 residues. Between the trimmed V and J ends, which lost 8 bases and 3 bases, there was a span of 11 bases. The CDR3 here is CASLASLNQPQHF. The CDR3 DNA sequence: TGTGCCAGCCTCGCCAGCCTCAATCAGCCCCAGCATTTT.

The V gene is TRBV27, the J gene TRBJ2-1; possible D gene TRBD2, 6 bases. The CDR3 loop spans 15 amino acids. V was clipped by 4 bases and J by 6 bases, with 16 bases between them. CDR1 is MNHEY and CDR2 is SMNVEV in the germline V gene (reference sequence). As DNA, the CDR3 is TGTGCCAGCAGTTCCCTGGCGGGGCCTACCAATGAGCAGTTCTTC. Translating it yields CASSSLAGPTNEQFF.

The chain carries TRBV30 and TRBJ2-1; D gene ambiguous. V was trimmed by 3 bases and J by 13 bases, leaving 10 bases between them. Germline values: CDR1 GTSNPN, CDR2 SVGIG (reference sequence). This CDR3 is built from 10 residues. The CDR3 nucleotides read TGTGCCTGGAGCGGCGGTAACCAGTTCTTC. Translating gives CAWSGGNQFF.

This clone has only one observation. The CDR3 reads CASSVPGTGTTNYGYTF. The CDR3 nucleotides read TGTGCCAGCAGCGTTCCCGGGACAGGGACTACTAACTATGGCTACACCTTC. The chain has TRBV7-9 and TRBJ1-2, with 9 nucleotides matching TRBD1. V was pared by 5 bases and J by 0 bases, with 10 bases of the junction left unmatched. The CDR3 has 17 residues. Germline CDR1 is SEHNR and CDR2 is FQNEAQ (reference sequence). The full variable domain, rest sourced from reference TRBV7-9 and TRBJ1-2, is DTGVSQNPRHKITKRGQNVTFRCDPISEHNRLYWYRQTLGQGPEFLTYFQNEAQLEKSRLLSDRFSAERPKGSFSTLEIQRTEQGDSAMYLCASSVPGTGTTNYGYTFGSGTRLTVV.

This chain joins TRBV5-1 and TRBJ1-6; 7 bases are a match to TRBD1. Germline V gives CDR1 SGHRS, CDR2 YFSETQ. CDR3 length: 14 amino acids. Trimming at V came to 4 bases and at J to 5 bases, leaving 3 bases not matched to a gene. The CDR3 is CASSRTGDNSPLHF. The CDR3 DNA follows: TGCGCCAGCAGCCGGACAGGCGATAATTCACCCCTCCACTTT.

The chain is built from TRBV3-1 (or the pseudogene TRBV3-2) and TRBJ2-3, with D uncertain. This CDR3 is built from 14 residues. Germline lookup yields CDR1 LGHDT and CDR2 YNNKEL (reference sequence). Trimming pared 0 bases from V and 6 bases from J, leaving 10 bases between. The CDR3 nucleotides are TGTGCCAGCAGCCAAGAACTACTACGGGATACGCAGTATTTT. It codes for CASSQELLRDTQYF.

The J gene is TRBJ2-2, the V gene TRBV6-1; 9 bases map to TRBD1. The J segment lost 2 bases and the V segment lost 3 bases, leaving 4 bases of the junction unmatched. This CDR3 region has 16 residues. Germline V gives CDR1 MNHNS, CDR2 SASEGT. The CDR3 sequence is CASSDTGGRNTGELFF. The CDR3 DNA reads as TGTGCCAGCAGTGATACAGGGGGCCGCAACACCGGGGAGCTGTTTTTT.

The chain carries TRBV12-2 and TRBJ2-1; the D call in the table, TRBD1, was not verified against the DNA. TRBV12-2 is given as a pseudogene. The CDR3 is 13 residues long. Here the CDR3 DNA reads TGTGCAAGTCGAAAGGGGTTGGTCAATGAGCAGTTCTTC. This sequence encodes CASRKGLVNEQFF.

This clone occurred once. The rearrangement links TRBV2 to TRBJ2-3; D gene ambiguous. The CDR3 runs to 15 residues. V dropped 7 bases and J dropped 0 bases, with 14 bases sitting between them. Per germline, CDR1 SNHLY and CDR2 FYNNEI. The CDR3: CASKRLISSTDTQYF. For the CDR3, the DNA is TGTGCCAGCAAGAGACTCATTTCTAGCACAGATACGCAGTATTTT.

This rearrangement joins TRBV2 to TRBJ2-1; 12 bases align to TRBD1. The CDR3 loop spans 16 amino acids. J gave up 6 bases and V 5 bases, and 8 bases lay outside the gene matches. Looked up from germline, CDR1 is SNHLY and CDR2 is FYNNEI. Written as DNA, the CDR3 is TGTGCCAGCAGTCAATGGGGGACAGGGGGCTTCAATGAGCAGTTCTTC. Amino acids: CASSQWGTGGFNEQFF.

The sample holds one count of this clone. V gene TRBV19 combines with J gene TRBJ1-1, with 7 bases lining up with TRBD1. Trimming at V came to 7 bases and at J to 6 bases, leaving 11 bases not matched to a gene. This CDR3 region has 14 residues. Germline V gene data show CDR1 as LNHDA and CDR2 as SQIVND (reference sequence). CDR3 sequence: CASTETGRTAEAFF. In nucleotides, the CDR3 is TGTGCCAGTACAGAGACAGGGAGGACGGCTGAAGCTTTCTTT.

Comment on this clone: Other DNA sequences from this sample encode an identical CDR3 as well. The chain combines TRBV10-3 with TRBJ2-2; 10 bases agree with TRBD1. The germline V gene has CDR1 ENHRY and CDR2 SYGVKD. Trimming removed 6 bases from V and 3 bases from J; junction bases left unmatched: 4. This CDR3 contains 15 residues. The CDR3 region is CAIRGGTGDTGELFF. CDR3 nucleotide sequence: TGTGCCATCAGGGGGGGGACAGGGGACACCGGGGAGCTGTTTTTT.

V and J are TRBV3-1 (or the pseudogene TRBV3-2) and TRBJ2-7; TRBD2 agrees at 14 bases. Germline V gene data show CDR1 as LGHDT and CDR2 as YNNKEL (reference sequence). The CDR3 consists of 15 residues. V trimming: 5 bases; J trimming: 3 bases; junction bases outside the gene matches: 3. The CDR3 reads CASSYGTSGSYEQYF. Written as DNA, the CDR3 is TGTGCCAGCAGCTACGGGACTAGCGGGAGCTACGAGCAGTACTTC.

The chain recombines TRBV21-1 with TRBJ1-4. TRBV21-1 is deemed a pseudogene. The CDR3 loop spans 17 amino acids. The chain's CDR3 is CASIPQDREPTNEKLFF. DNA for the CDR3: TGTGCCAGCATCCCCCAAGATAGGGAACCAACTAATGAAAAACTGTTTTTT.

The CDR3: CASSLNRDSPLHF. In DNA, the CDR3 is TGTGCCAGCAGTCTAAACAGGGATTCACCCCTCCACTTT. This chain uses TRBV6-5 with TRBJ1-6, with D perhaps matching TRBD1 (6 bases). Trimming removed 5 bases at V and 8 bases at J, with 10 bases between. The CDR3 totals 13 residues. The V gene's germline CDR1 is MNHEY and CDR2 SVGAGI.

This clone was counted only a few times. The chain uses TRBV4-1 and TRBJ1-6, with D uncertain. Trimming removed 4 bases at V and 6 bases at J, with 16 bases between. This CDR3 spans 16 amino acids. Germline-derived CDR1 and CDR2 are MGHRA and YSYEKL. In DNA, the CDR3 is TGCGCCAGCAGCCTTGGGTCGGTAGACCGTAATTCACCCCTCCACTTT. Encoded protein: CASSLGSVDRNSPLHF.

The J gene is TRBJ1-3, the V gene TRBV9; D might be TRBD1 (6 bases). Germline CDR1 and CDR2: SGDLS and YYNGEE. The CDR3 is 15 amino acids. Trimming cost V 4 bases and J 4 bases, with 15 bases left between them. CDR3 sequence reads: CASSPRLGAGNTIYF. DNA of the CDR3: TGTGCCAGCAGCCCCCGTCTGGGGGCGGGAAACACCATATATTTT. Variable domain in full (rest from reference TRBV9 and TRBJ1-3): DSGVTQTPKHLITATGQRVTLRCSPRSGDLSVYWYQQSLDQGLQFLIQYYNGEERAKGNILERFSAQQFPDLHSELNLSSLELGDSALYFCASSPRLGAGNTIYFGEGSWLTVV.

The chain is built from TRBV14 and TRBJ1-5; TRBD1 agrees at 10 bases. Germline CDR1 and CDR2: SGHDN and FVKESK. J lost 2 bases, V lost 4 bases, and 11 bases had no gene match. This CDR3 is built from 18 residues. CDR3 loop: CASSLSPTGGSGNQPQHF. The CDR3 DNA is TGTGCCAGCAGCCTCTCTCCGACAGGGGGCAGTGGCAATCAGCCCCAGCATTTT.

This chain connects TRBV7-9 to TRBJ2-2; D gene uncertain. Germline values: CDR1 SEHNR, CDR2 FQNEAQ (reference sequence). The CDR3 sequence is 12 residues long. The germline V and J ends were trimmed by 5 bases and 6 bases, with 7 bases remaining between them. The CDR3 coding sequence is TGTGCCAGCAGCCCCGGACCCGGGGAGCTGTTTTTT. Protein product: CASSPGPGELFF.

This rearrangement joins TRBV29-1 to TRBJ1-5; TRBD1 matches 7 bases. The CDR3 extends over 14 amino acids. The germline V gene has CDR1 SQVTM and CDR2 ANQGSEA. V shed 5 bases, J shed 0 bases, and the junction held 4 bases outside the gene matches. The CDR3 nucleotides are TGCAGCGTTCTTGGACAGGATAGCAATCAGCCCCAGCATTTT. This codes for CSVLGQDSNQPQHF.

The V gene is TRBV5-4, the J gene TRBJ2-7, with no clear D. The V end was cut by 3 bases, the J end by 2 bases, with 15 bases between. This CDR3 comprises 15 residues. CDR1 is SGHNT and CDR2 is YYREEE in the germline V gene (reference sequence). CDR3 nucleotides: TGTGCCAGCAGCTCCTCCGTGGTAGGCGCCTACGAGCAGTACTTC. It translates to CASSSSVVGAYEQYF.

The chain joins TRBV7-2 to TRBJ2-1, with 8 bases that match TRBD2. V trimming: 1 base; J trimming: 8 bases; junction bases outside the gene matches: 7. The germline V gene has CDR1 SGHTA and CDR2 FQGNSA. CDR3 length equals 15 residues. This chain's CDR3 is CASSLVTGGPYEQFF. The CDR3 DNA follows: TGTGCCAGCAGCTTAGTGACGGGAGGGCCCTATGAGCAGTTCTTC.

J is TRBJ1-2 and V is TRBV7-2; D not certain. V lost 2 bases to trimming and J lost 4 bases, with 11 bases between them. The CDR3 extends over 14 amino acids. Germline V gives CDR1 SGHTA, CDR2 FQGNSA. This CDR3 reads CASSLSAVTYGYTF. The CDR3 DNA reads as TGTGCCAGCAGCTTATCGGCAGTAACCTATGGCTACACCTTC.

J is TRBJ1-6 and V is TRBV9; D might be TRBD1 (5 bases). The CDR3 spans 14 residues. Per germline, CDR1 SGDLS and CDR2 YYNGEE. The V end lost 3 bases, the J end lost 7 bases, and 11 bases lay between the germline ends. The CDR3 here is CASSGPGDNSPLHF. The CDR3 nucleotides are TGTGCCAGCAGCGGGCCCGGGGACAATTCACCCCTCCACTTT. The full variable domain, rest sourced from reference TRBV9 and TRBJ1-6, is DSGVTQTPKHLITATGQRVTLRCSPRSGDLSVYWYQQSLDQGLQFLIQYYNGEERAKGNILERFSAQQFPDLHSELNLSSLELGDSALYFCASSGPGDNSPLHFGNGTRLTVT.

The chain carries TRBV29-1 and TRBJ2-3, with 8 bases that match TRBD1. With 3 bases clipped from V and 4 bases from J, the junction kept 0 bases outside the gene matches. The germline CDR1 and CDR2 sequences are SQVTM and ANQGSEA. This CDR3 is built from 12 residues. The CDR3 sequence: CSVEGQADTQYF. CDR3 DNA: TGCAGCGTTGAGGGACAGGCAGATACGCAGTATTTT.